A single sample gave rise to the 13 T cell receptor beta chains below, sequenced in a study of blood T cell repertoires in COVID-19. Repertoires were generated with immunoSEQ multiplex PCR, while TCRdb's copy carries only in-frame clones and drops some. The sample holds about 120,000 clones, about four fifths seen once. Sequencing was performed on peripheral blood. The receptors shown here come from a woman of 80 years or more with acute or convalescent COVID-19.

V and J are TRBV5-4 and TRBJ2-1; 9 positions agree with TRBD2. CDR1 SGHNT and CDR2 YYREEE come from the germline V gene (reference sequence). The J segment lost 8 bases and the V segment lost 4 bases, leaving 10 bases of the junction unmatched. The CDR3 spans 15 residues. The CDR3 spells CASSLTRGGRYEQFF. DNA of the CDR3: TGTGCCAGCAGCCTCACGCGGGGGGGCCGATATGAGCAGTTCTTC.

This clone was found once. The V gene is TRBV9, the J gene TRBJ2-7; TRBD2 matches at 10 bases. Trimming removed 4 bases from V and 4 bases from J; junction bases left unmatched: 8. The germline gives CDR1 SGDLS, CDR2 YYNGEE. This CDR3 has 15 amino acids. Written as DNA, the CDR3 is TGTGCCAGCAGCACCGGCCTAGCGGGAGTATACGAGCAGTACTTC. Its translation: CASSTGLAGVYEQYF.

V and J are TRBV27 and TRBJ2-6; 9 bases match TRBD1. This CDR3 has 17 amino acids. V lost 7 bases to trimming and J lost 3 bases; unmatched junction nucleotides: 10. Per the germline V gene, CDR1 is MNHEY and CDR2 is SMNVEV (reference sequence). CDR3 region: CASTKTGGGLGANVLTF. As DNA, the CDR3 is TGTGCCAGCACCAAGACAGGGGGGGGGCTTGGGGCCAACGTCCTGACTTTC.

The rearrangement uses TRBV6-2 or TRBV6-3 and TRBJ2-7; 10 nucleotides line up with TRBD2. Germline V gives CDR1 MNHEY, CDR2 SVGEGT. V shed 0 bases and J 0 bases; nucleotides not matched to a gene: 2. The CDR3 is 16 residues long. The CDR3 spells CASSYSLAGASYEQYF. CDR3 sequence (DNA): TGTGCCAGCAGTTACTCGCTAGCGGGAGCCTCCTACGAGCAGTACTTC.

The V and J genes are TRBV12-3 or TRBV12-4 and TRBJ2-7; maybe TRBD2 (5 bases). The CDR3 extends over 12 amino acids. The germline V and J ends were trimmed by 10 bases and 0 bases, with 10 bases remaining between them. In DNA, the CDR3 is TGTGCCACTAGCCAGAACTCCTACGAGCAGTACTTC. Translated: CATSQNSYEQYF.

The chain has TRBV7-6 and TRBJ2-1; 15 positions match TRBD2. Germline CDR1 and CDR2: SGHVS and FNYEAQ. Trimming cost V 4 bases and J 8 bases; bases outside gene matches: 3. The CDR3 is made up of 15 amino acids. The CDR3 DNA reads as TGTGCCAGCAGCTGGACTAGCGGGGGGGACTATGAGCAGTTCTTC. This sequence encodes CASSWTSGGDYEQFF.

This clone was counted ten times or more. V usage is TRBV4-1 and J usage is TRBJ2-5; TRBD2 matches at 8 bases. The CDR3 runs to 16 residues. CDR1 and CDR2 (germline): MGHRA, YSYEKL. Trimming cost V 4 bases and J 0 bases; bases outside gene matches: 7. The CDR3 loop reads CASSPILAVYQETQYF. CDR3 nucleotide sequence: TGCGCCAGCAGCCCAATACTAGCGGTGTACCAAGAGACCCAGTACTTC.

The chain recombines TRBV5-5 with TRBJ1-1; the D is unclear. V was trimmed by 2 bases and J by 3 bases, leaving 11 bases between them. Germline V gene data show CDR1 as SGHKS and CDR2 as YYEKEE (reference sequence). CDR3 length equals 14 residues. CDR3 protein: CASSLRVIDTEAFF. DNA for the CDR3: TGTGCCAGCAGCTTACGGGTTATAGACACTGAAGCTTTCTTT. The whole variable domain, remainder taken from reference TRBV5-5 and TRBJ1-1, is DAGVTQSPTHLIKTRGQQVTLRCSPISGHKSVSWYQQVLGQGPQFIFQYYEKEERGRGNFPDRFSARQFPNYSSELNVNALLLGDSALYLCASSLRVIDTEAFFGQGTRLTVV.

The chain joins TRBV30 to TRBJ2-5; 15 bases match TRBD2. This CDR3 is 16 amino acids long. The V gene's germline CDR1 is GTSNPN and CDR2 SVGIG (reference sequence). After removal of 1 base from V and 6 bases from J, the junction contained 6 bases not matched to a gene. CDR3 in amino acids: CAWSGTSGGAWKTQYF. DNA of the CDR3: TGTGCCTGGAGTGGGACTAGCGGGGGGGCCTGGAAGACCCAGTACTTC.

This clone was counted a single time. The V and J genes are TRBV5-1 and TRBJ2-7; 12 nucleotides agree with TRBD2. V lost 4 bases, J lost 2 bases, and 4 bases stayed unmatched. This CDR3 comprises 15 residues. The germline V gene has CDR1 SGHRS and CDR2 YFSETQ. CDR3 nucleotides: TGCGCCAGCAGCAGTACTAGCGGGGGGACCTACGAGCAGTACTTC. Residues: CASSSTSGGTYEQYF.

The rearrangement links TRBV18 to TRBJ1-5; 7 nucleotides line up with TRBD1. The CDR3 has 15 amino acids. With 3 bases clipped from V and 6 bases from J, the junction kept 8 bases outside the gene matches. CDR1 is KGHSH, CDR2 LQKENI, per germline. The DNA of the CDR3 is TGTGCCAGCTCACCCTTGACAGGGACACCTCAGCCCCAGCATTTT. Its translation is CASSPLTGTPQPQHF.

V and J are TRBV5-4 and TRBJ2-1, with 10 bases that match TRBD2. CDR1 and CDR2 from the germline V gene are SGHNT and YYREEE (reference sequence). J was trimmed by 9 bases and V by 4 bases; bases with no gene match: 13. The CDR3 contains 16 residues. The CDR3 reads CASSPATSGRHGEQFF. The CDR3 region has the DNA TGTGCCAGCAGCCCGGCGACTAGCGGGCGGCACGGTGAGCAGTTCTTC.

The gene calls are TRBV19 and TRBJ2-6, with D unresolved. The CDR3 sequence is 15 residues long. The V and J ends lost 1 base and 0 bases respectively, with 4 bases between them. Germline loops: CDR1 LNHDA, CDR2 SQIVND (reference sequence). The CDR3 bases are TGTGCCAGTAGTATAGGCGGCTCTGGGGCCAACGTCCTGACTTTC. This gives the protein CASSIGGSGANVLTF.